The 24 T cell receptor beta chains below come from one sample, sequenced in a study of T cell changes during pregnancy in multiple sclerosis. Repertoires were generated with immunoSEQ multiplex PCR, while TCRdb's copy carries only in-frame clones and drops some. This table has about 110,000 clones, more than 80% appearing once. Sequences were derived from peripheral blood, sampled before pregnancy. These receptors all stem from a female donor with multiple sclerosis, enrolled in a pregnancy study.

V gene TRBV10-2 combines with J gene TRBJ2-5; the match to TRBD1 covers 8 bases. The ends lost 8 bases at V and 7 bases at J; junction bases unmatched: 15. The CDR3 covers 15 residues. Germline assignment: CDR1 WSHSY and CDR2 SAAADI. The CDR3 bases are TGCGCCAGCTGGGGACAGGACTCTTCCCCAAGGACCCAGTACTTC. This codes for CASWGQDSSPRTQYF.

This rearrangement joins TRBV7-9 to TRBJ2-3; D is perhaps TRBD1 (7 bases). The CDR3 runs 16 residues. Germline V lookup: CDR1 SEHNR, CDR2 FQNEAQ (reference sequence). V lost 3 bases, J lost 6 bases, and 19 bases lay in between. The CDR3 bases are TGTGCCAGCAGCTTGCGTGCAGGGGGGACGTCGGATACGCAGTATTTT. This gives the protein CASSLRAGGTSDTQYF.

The chain is built from TRBV7-8 and TRBJ1-5, with D maybe TRBD1 (6 bases). The ends were cut back, 5 bases at V and 0 bases at J, with 17 bases in the middle. The CDR3 loop spans 17 amino acids. Germline CDR1 reads SGHVS; CDR2 reads FQNEAQ. CDR3 residues: CASSPVDTGNSNQPQHF. In nucleotides, the CDR3 is TGTGCCAGCAGCCCCGTCGACACAGGGAATAGCAATCAGCCCCAGCATTTT.

V gene TRBV30 combines with J gene TRBJ1-2; 8 bases map to TRBD1. This CDR3 spans 13 amino acids. Germline values: CDR1 GTSNPN, CDR2 SVGIG (reference sequence). V shed 3 bases and J 2 bases; nucleotides not matched to a gene: 2. The chain's CDR3 is CAWRRQGNYGYTF. Here the CDR3 DNA reads TGTGCCTGGAGACGACAGGGGAACTATGGCTACACCTTC. Variable domain in full (rest from reference TRBV30 and TRBJ1-2): SQTIHQWPATLVQPVGSPLSLECTVEGTSNPNLYWYRQAAGRGLQLLFYSVGIGQISSEVPQNLSASRPQDRQFILSSKKLLLSDSGFYLCAWRRQGNYGYTFGSGTRLTVV.

The J gene is TRBJ1-2, the V gene TRBV18; TRBD1 aligns across 9 bases. The V and J ends lost 1 base and 4 bases, in that order; junction bases with no gene match: 4. This CDR3 contains 15 residues. Germline CDR1 KGHSH, CDR2 LQKENI. DNA for the CDR3: TGTGCCAGCTCACCACGTGACAGGGGGAGCTATGGCTACACCTTC. This translates into CASSPRDRGSYGYTF.

A single count supports this clone. This sequence joins TRBV7-3 and TRBJ2-2, with TRBD2 matching 7 bases. V lost 3 bases, J lost 6 bases, and 7 bases stayed unmatched. CDR1 is SGHTA and CDR2 is FQGTGA in the germline V gene. The CDR3 is 15 residues long. The CDR3 DNA reads as TGTGCCAGCAGCTTTAGCACGGGAGGCCCCGGGGAGCTGTTTTTT. Translation gives CASSFSTGGPGELFF.

This chain connects TRBV7-9 to TRBJ2-1, with a tentative D call TRBD2 (6 bases). Trimming pared 5 bases from V and 4 bases from J, leaving 21 bases between. CDR3 size: 17 residues. The germline CDR1 and CDR2 sequences are SEHNR and FQNEAQ (reference sequence). CDR3 in DNA: TGTGCCAGCAGCGTCACTAGCTTCCGCGTCACTTACAATGAGCAGTTCTTC. This translates into CASSVTSFRVTYNEQFF. Complete variable domain (other parts from reference TRBV7-9 and TRBJ2-1): DTGVSQNPRHKITKRGQNVTFRCDPISEHNRLYWYRQTLGQGPEFLTYFQNEAQLEKSRLLSDRFSAERPKGSFSTLEIQRTEQGDSAMYLCASSVTSFRVTYNEQFFGPGTRLTVL.

This clone occurred once. The chain has TRBV7-2 and TRBJ2-7, with 11 bases identical to TRBD1. The CDR3 extends over 16 amino acids. The V gene's germline CDR1 is SGHTA and CDR2 FQGNSA. The ends lost 5 bases at V and 3 bases at J; junction bases unmatched: 9. CDR3 protein: CASSVSGTGGIYEQYF. The CDR3 bases are TGTGCCAGCAGCGTTTCCGGGACAGGGGGAATCTACGAGCAGTACTTC.

The rearrangement joins TRBV5-4 to TRBJ1-1; unclear D gene. The CDR3 spans 13 residues. The V and J ends lost 2 bases and 1 base respectively, with 6 bases between them. Germline CDR1 is SGHNT and CDR2 is YYREEE (reference sequence). The CDR3 bases are TGTGCCAGCAGCTTACAGAGGAACACTGAAGCTTTCTTT. Protein sequence: CASSLQRNTEAFF.

The rearrangement uses TRBV19 and TRBJ1-6, with 9 bases lining up with TRBD1. Germline loops: CDR1 LNHDA, CDR2 SQIVND (reference sequence). The CDR3 has 13 amino acids. V shed 8 bases and J 10 bases; nucleotides not matched to a gene: 6. CDR3 loop: CASGDRVKSPLHF. The DNA of the CDR3 is TGTGCCAGTGGGGACAGGGTAAAGTCACCCCTCCACTTT.

This rearrangement joins TRBV4-1 to TRBJ2-7; 8 positions agree with TRBD1. The germline CDR1 and CDR2 sequences are MGHRA and YSYEKL. The CDR3 length is 15 residues. The J segment lost 1 base and the V segment lost 0 bases, leaving 2 bases of the junction unmatched. For the CDR3, the DNA is TGCGCCAGCAGCCAAGAGGACAGGGTTTCCTACGAGCAGTACTTC. It specifies CASSQEDRVSYEQYF.

The V and J genes are TRBV7-6 and TRBJ2-5, with 11 bases that match TRBD2. Germline assignment: CDR1 SGHVS and CDR2 FNYEAQ. The V gene end was trimmed by 3 bases and the J gene end by 5 bases; junction bases not matched to a gene: 5. The CDR3 runs to 15 residues. The CDR3 spells CASSLGSGREETQYF. The CDR3 DNA is TGTGCCAGCAGCTTGGGTAGCGGGAGGGAGGAGACCCAGTACTTC. Looking up the rest from reference TRBV7-6 and TRBJ2-5 gives the full variable domain: GAGVSQSPRYKVTKRGQDVALRCDPISGHVSLYWYRQALGQGPEFLTYFNYEAQQDKSGLPNDRFSAERPEGSISTLTIQRTEQRDSAMYRCASSLGSGREETQYFGPGTRLLVL.

A few counts support this clone. The V gene is TRBV28, the J gene TRBJ1-2, with 8 bases fitting TRBD1. Germline trimming cut 5 bases from V and 6 bases from J; bases unmatched to any gene: 5. Per the germline V gene, CDR1 is MDHEN and CDR2 is SYDVKM. The CDR3 extends over 13 amino acids. This chain's CDR3 is CASSQADRDGYTF. The CDR3 region has the DNA TGTGCCAGCAGTCAGGCGGACAGGGATGGCTACACCTTC.

DNA for the CDR3: TGTGCCAGCAGCGCCCGAACTACAGGGCACGGAAACACCATATATTTT. Residues: CASSARTTGHGNTIYF. The chain recombines TRBV9 with TRBJ1-3; TRBD1 might be the D (6 bases). Trimming left V 3 bases short and J 4 bases short, with 17 bases between. Germline V gene lookup returns CDR1 SGDLS and CDR2 YYNGEE. The CDR3 has 16 amino acids.

V is TRBV30 and J is TRBJ1-5, with 7 nucleotides matching TRBD1. CDR3 size: 17 residues. Trimming took 4 bases from V and 4 from J; bases not matched to a gene: 16. Germline values: CDR1 GTSNPN, CDR2 SVGIG (reference sequence). This CDR3 reads CAWKGGQGQDWNQPQHF. CDR3 in DNA: TGTGCCTGGAAAGGGGGACAAGGACAGGACTGGAATCAGCCCCAGCATTTT.

The V and J genes are TRBV9 and TRBJ1-1; 9 nucleotides agree with TRBD1. V lost 3 bases, J lost 1 base, and 4 bases stayed unmatched. The germline CDR1 and CDR2 sequences are SGDLS and YYNGEE. This CDR3 spans 15 amino acids. The CDR3 nucleotides read TGTGCCAGCAGCGAGGGGACAGGGAAGAACACTGAAGCTTTCTTT. Its translation is CASSEGTGKNTEAFF.

The gene calls are TRBV7-9 and TRBJ2-3; 7 bases are shared with TRBD2. Trimming cost V 3 bases and J 0 bases; bases outside gene matches: 6. CDR1 is SEHNR and CDR2 is FQNEAQ in the germline V gene (reference sequence). The length of the CDR3 is 16 residues. This chain's CDR3 is CASSFPGGSSTDTQYF. The CDR3 bases are TGTGCCAGCAGCTTTCCGGGGGGATCTAGCACAGATACGCAGTATTTT.

This clone was observed a few times. This chain uses TRBV19 with TRBJ1-5, with D unresolved. Trimming took 4 bases from V and 5 from J, leaving 6 bases between them. This CDR3 is built from 12 residues. CDR1 is LNHDA and CDR2 is SQIVND in the germline V gene (reference sequence). Written as DNA, the CDR3 is TGTGCCAGTAGTAGGCTAGATCAGCCCCAGCATTTT. Translating gives CASSRLDQPQHF.

The J gene is TRBJ1-4, the V gene TRBV27, with D uncertain. The germline V gene encodes CDR1 MNHEY and CDR2 SMNVEV (reference sequence). V lost 3 bases and J lost 7, with 12 bases in between. The CDR3 is 14 amino acids. Here the CDR3 DNA reads TGTGCCAGCAGTTTGGCGACTTTGGGTGAAAAACTGTTTTTT. This translates into CASSLATLGEKLFF.

The chain links TRBV19 to TRBJ2-1; 7 bases line up with TRBD2. Germline lookup yields CDR1 LNHDA and CDR2 SQIVND (reference sequence). CDR3 length: 15 amino acids. Losses at the gene ends were 9 bases for V and 7 bases for J; bases not matched to a gene: 15. CDR3 nucleotide sequence: TGTGCCAGCGAGAATTGGGGGGAGGGTACGAATGAGCAGTTCTTC. As protein: CASENWGEGTNEQFF.

The chain carries TRBV27 and TRBJ2-1, with 11 bases that match TRBD2. This CDR3 region has 15 residues. CDR1 and CDR2 (germline): MNHEY, SMNVEV (reference sequence). V shed 2 bases, J shed 3 bases, and the junction held 0 bases outside the gene matches. The CDR3 sequence is CASSLLAGGYNEQFF. The CDR3, as DNA: TGTGCCAGCAGTTTACTAGCGGGAGGCTACAATGAGCAGTTCTTC.

The chain couples TRBV11-2 to TRBJ2-3; TRBD2 agrees at 10 bases. The CDR3 has 18 amino acids. CDR1 is SGHAT, CDR2 FQNNGV, per germline. J lost 0 bases, V lost 4 bases, and 10 bases had no gene match. CDR3 bases: TGTGCCAGCAGCTCCTTGGGACTAGCGCCGCGAAGCACAGATACGCAGTATTTT. Translated: CASSSLGLAPRSTDTQYF.

The rearrangement links TRBV10-3 to TRBJ1-2; TRBD1 aligns across 9 bases. The germline CDR1 and CDR2 sequences are ENHRY and SYGVKD. The CDR3 loop spans 14 amino acids. V shed 6 bases and J 8 bases; nucleotides not matched to a gene: 10. CDR3 in amino acids: CAIRKQGALEGYTF. As DNA, the CDR3 is TGTGCCATCAGAAAACAGGGGGCTTTAGAGGGCTACACCTTC.

The genes are TRBV6-5 and TRBJ1-5, with TRBD1 matching over 7 bases. Trimming cost V 7 bases and J 2 bases; bases outside gene matches: 8. The CDR3 loop spans 15 amino acids. Germline V gives CDR1 MNHEY, CDR2 SVGAGI. The CDR3 reads CASTPTGKGNQPQHF. For the CDR3, the DNA is TGTGCCAGCACCCCGACAGGGAAGGGCAATCAGCCCCAGCATTTT.